This TCR beta chain was profiled in a study of metastatic and nonmetastatic thyroid tumors. Study-wide context: Repertoires of blood and of tissue (tumor or nodule) from malignant and benign thyroid patients were compared.

No patient received treatment before thyroid surgery. Authors' analysis steps: Differences in CDR3 between clinicopathological groups were drawn on to build a classifier intended to discriminate distant-metastatic papillary thyroid cancer patients. TCRdb reanalyzed the PCR reads via MiXCR. TCRdb's processing, not the authors' own work, is the source of the V and J calls. The sample has about 20,000 clones, over 20% seen once. Study-level findings and limits: As reported, TCR beta diversity in blood and tumor was significantly higher in malignant thyroid tumors than in benign nodules.

As regards this clone: Antigen unknown. One junction end does not reproduce the germline sequence, and a read error may be involved.

The source material was tumor tissue. This TCR came from a male donor with papillary thyroid cancer or a benign thyroid nodule (not recorded which). Some clones in this sample may be carry-over from other donors' samples.

This CDR3 reads CASSPRTLTSSEQYF. The CDR3 nucleotides are TGTGCCAGCAGTCCACGGACTCTCACGTCCTCCGAGCAGTACTTC. The chain couples TRBV28 to TRBJ2-7; D is perhaps TRBD2 (5 bases). This CDR3 contains 15 residues. Germline V gene lookup returns CDR1 MDHEN and CDR2 SYDVKM. Using reference TRBV28 and TRBJ2-7 for the parts outside the CDR3, the full variable domain is DVKVTQSSRYLVKRTGEKVFLECVQDMDHENMFWYRQDPGLGLRLIYFSYDVKMKEKGDIPEGYSVSREKKERFSLILESASTNQTSMYLCASSPRTLTSSEQYFGPGTRLTVT.